This T cell receptor (beta chain) is drawn from a study of blood T cell repertoires in COVID-19. Overall study context: Researchers got acute and convalescent COVID-19 samples from the United States, Italy and Spain. T cells, B-cell-depleted T cells, or PBMCs provided the cDNA or gDNA that served as material.

Per the authors' pipeline: Nucleated cell number was recorded as an estimate derived from reference gene primer amplification. Libraries were prepared by immunoSEQ multiplex PCR; TCRdb keeps only in-frame clonotypes and omits some of them. V and J calls and clone size follow that table, whereas D and trimming were derived from the DNA. The table shows roughly 100,000 clones, with approximately 90% occurring only once. J was trimmed by 5 bases and V by 4 bases; bases with no gene match: 6. The CDR3 length is 14 residues. CDR1 and CDR2 (germline): LNHNV, YYDKDF (reference sequence). Sequenced input: peripheral blood. The sequence came from a woman of 80 years or more in a cohort sampled during active COVID-19. This rearrangement joins TRBV15 to TRBJ1-1; 8 bases line up with TRBD1. The CDR3 sequence: CATSTDRGRTEAFF. CDR3 DNA: TGTGCCACCAGCACAGACAGGGGCCGAACTGAAGCTTTCTTT.